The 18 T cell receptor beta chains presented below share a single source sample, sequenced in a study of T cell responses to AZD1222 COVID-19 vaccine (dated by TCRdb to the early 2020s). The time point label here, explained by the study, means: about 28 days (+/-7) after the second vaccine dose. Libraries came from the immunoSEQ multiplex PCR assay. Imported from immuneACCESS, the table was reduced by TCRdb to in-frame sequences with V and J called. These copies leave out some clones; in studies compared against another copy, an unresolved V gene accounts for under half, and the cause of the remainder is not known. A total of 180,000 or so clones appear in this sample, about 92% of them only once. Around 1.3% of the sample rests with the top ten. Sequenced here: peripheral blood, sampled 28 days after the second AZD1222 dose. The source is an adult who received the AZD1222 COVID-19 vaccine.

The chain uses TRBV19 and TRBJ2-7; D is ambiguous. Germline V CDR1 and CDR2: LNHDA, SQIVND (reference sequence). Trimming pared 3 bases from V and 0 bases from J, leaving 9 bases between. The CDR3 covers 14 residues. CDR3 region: CASSMGRSSYEQYF. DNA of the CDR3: TGTGCCAGTAGTATGGGTCGGAGCTCCTACGAGCAGTACTTC.

The DNA of the CDR3 is TGCAGCGTTGAGGGACTAGATGCCAATGAGCAGTTCTTC. Protein product: CSVEGLDANEQFF. The chain combines TRBV29-1 with TRBJ2-1; 8 bases agree with TRBD2. Germline-derived CDR1 and CDR2 are SQVTM and ANQGSEA. This CDR3 comprises 13 residues. The trim removed 3 bases at V and 6 bases at J, leaving 4 bases unmatched.

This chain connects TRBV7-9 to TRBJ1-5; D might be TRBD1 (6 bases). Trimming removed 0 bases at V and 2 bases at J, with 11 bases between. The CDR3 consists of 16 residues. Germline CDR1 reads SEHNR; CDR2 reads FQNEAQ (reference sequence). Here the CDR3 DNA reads TGTGCCAGCAGCTTAGCGAGGGGGGGCGGCAATCAGCCCCAGCATTTT. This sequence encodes CASSLARGGGNQPQHF.

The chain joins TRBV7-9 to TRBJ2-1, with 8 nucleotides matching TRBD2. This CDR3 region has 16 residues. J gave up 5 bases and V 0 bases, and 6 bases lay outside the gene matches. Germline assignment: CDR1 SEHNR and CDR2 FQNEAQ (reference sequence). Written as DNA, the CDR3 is TGTGCCAGCAGCTTAGCGATGTGGCGGGAGGACAATGAGCAGTTCTTC. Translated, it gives CASSLAMWREDNEQFF.

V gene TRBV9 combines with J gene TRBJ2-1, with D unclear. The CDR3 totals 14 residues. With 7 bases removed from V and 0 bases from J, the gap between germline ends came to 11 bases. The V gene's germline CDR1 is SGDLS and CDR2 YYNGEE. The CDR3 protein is CASGTTSSYNEQFF. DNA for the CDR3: TGTGCCAGCGGAACTACTTCCTCCTACAATGAGCAGTTCTTC.

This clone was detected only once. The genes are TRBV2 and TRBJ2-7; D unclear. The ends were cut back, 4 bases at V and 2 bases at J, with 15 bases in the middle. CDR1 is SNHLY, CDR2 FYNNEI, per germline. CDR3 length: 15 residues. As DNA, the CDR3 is TGTGCCAGCAGTGGTGTTTGGGTATCGACCTACGAGCAGTACTTC. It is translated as CASSGVWVSTYEQYF.

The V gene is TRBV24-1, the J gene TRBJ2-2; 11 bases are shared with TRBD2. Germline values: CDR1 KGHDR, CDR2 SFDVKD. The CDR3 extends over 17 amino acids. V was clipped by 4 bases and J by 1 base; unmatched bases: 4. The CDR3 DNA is TGTGCCACCAGTGACCGAACTAGCGGGAGGAACACCGGGGAGCTGTTTTTT. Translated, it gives CATSDRTSGRNTGELFF.

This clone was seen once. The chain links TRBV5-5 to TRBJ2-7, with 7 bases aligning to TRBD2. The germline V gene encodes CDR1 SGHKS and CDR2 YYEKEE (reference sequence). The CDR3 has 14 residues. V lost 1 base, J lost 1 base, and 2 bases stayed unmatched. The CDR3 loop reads CASSLNGRSYEQYF. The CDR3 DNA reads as TGTGCCAGCAGCTTGAACGGGAGGTCCTACGAGCAGTACTTC.

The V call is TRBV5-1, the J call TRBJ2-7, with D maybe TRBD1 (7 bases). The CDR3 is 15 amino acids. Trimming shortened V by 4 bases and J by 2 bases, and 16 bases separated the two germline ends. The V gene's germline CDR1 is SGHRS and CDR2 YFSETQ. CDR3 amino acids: CASSRGGTETYEQYF. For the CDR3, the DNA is TGCGCCAGCAGCAGAGGGGGGACAGAGACCTACGAGCAGTACTTC.

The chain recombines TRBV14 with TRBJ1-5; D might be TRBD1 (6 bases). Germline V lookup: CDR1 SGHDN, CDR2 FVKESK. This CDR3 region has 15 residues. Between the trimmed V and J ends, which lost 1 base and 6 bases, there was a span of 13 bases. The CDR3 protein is CASSQGGTGSQPQHF. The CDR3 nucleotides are TGTGCCAGCAGCCAAGGGGGAACAGGGAGTCAGCCCCAGCATTTT.

CDR3 DNA: TGCAGCGTCTCGGGACAGCCCCCTTACTATGGCTACACCTTC. Protein: CSVSGQPPYYGYTF. The V call is TRBV29-1, the J call TRBJ1-2; 7 bases align to TRBD1. Unmatched junction bases numbered 10, after V lost 6 bases and J lost 3 bases. The CDR3 is 14 amino acids. CDR1 and CDR2 from the germline V gene are SQVTM and ANQGSEA.

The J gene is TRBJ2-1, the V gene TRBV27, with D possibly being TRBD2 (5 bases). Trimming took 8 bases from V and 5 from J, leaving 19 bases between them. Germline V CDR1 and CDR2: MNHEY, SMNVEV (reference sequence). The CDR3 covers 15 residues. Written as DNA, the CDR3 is TGTGCCAGCTCTCTCGGGATTTACTTAAACAATGAGCAGTTCTTC. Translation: CASSLGIYLNNEQFF.

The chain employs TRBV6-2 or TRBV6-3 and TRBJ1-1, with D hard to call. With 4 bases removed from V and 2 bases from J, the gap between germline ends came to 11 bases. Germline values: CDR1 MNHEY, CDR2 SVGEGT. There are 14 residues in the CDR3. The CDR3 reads CASSWGGLNTEAFF. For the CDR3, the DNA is TGTGCCAGCAGTTGGGGAGGGCTCAACACTGAAGCTTTCTTT.

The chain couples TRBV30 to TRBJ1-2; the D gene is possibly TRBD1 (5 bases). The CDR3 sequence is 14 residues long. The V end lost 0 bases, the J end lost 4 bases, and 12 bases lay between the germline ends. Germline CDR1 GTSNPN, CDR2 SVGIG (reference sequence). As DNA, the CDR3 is TGTGCCTGGAGTGTACCAGGGTGGATCTATGGCTACACCTTC. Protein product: CAWSVPGWIYGYTF. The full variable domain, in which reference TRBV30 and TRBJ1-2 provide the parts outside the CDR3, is SQTIHQWPATLVQPVGSPLSLECTVEGTSNPNLYWYRQAAGRGLQLLFYSVGIGQISSEVPQNLSASRPQDRQFILSSKKLLLSDSGFYLCAWSVPGWIYGYTFGSGTRLTVV.

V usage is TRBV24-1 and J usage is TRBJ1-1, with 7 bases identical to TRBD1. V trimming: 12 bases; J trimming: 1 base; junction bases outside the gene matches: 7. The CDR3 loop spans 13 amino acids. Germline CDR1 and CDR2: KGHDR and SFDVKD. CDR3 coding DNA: TGTGCCTCCCAGGGACAGCCGAACACTGAAGCTTTCTTT. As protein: CASQGQPNTEAFF.

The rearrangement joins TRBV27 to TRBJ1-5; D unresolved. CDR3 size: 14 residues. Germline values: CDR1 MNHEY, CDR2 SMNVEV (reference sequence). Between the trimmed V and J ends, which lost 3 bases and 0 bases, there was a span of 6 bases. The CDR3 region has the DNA TGTGCCAGCAGTTTCTATTATAGCAATCAGCCCCAGCATTTT. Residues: CASSFYYSNQPQHF.

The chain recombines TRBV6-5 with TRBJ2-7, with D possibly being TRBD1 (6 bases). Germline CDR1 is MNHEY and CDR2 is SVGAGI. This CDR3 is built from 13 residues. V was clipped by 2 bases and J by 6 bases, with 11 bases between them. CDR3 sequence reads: CASSYTGRGEQYF. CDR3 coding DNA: TGTGCCAGCAGTTACACAGGCAGGGGCGAGCAGTACTTC.

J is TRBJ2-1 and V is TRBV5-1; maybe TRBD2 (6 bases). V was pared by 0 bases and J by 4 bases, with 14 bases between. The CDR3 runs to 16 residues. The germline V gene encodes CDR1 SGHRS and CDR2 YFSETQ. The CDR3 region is CASSLGGGPMYNEQFF. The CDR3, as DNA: TGCGCCAGCAGCTTGGGGGGAGGTCCGATGTACAATGAGCAGTTCTTC.